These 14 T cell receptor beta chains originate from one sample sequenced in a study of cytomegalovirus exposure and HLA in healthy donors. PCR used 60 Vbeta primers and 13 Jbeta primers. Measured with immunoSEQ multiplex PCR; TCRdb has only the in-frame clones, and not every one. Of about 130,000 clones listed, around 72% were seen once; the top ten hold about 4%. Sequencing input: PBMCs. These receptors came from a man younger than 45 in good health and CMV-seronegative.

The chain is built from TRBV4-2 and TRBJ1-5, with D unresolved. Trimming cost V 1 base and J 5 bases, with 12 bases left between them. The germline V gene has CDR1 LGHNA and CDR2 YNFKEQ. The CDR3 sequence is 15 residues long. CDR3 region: CASSQVQVGDQPQHF. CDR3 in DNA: TGTGCCAGCAGCCAAGTCCAGGTGGGCGATCAGCCCCAGCATTTT.

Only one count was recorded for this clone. This chain's CDR3 is CAWRRDGENIQYF. DNA of the CDR3: TGTGCCTGGAGGCGGGACGGGGAAAACATTCAGTACTTC. This chain links TRBV30 with TRBJ2-4; D perhaps matches TRBD2 (6 bases). Germline loops: CDR1 GTSNPN, CDR2 SVGIG (reference sequence). This CDR3 spans 13 amino acids. V lost 3 bases to trimming and J lost 5 bases, with 11 bases between them.

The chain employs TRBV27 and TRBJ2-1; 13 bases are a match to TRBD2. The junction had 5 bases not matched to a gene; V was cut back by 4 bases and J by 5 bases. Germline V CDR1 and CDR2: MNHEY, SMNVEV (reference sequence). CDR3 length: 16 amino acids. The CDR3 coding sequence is TGTGCCAGCAGTTCCAGACTAGCGGGGGGACACAATGAGCAGTTCTTC. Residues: CASSSRLAGGHNEQFF.

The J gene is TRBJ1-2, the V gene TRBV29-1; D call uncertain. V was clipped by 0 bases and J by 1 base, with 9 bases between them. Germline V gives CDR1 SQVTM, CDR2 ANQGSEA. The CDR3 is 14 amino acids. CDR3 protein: CSVEDRDFNYGYTF. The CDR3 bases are TGCAGCGTTGAAGACCGAGACTTTAACTATGGCTACACCTTC.

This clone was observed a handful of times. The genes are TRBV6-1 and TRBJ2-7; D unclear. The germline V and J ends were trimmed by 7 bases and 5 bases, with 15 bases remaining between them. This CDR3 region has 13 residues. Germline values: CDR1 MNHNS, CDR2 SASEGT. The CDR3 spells CASKFFPGDEQYF. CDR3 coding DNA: TGTGCCAGCAAATTCTTTCCCGGTGACGAGCAGTACTTC.

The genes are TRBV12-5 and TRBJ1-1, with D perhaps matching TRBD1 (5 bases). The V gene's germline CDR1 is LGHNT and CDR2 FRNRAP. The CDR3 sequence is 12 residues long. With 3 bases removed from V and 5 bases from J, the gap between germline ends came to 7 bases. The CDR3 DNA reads TGTGCTAGTGGTTTATCAGGGACTGAAGCTTTCTTT. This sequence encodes CASGLSGTEAFF.

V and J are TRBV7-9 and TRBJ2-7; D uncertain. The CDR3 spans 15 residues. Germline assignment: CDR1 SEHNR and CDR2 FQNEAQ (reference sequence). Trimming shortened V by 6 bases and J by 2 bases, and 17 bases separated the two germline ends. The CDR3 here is CASSLSTEIPYEQYF. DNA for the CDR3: TGTGCCAGCAGTCTTTCAACGGAGATTCCCTACGAGCAGTACTTC.

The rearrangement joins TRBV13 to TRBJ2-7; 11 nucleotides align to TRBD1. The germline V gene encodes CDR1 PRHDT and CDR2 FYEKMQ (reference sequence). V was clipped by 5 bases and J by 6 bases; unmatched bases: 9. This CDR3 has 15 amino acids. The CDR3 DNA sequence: TGTGCCAGCAGCCCGAGTATTGGGACAGGGGGCGAGCAGTACTTC. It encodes CASSPSIGTGGEQYF.

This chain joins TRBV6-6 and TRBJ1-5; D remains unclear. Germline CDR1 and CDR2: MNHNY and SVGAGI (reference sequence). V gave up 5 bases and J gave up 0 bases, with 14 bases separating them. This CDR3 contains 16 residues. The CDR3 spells CASSRNGEYSNQPQHF. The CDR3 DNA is TGTGCCAGCAGTCGAAACGGGGAATATAGCAATCAGCCCCAGCATTTT.

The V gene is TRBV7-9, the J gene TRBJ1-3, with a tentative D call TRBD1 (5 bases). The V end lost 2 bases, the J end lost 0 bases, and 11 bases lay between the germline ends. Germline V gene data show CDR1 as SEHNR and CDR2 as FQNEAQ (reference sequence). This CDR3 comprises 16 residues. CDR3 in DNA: TGTGCCAGCAGCTTATCGGTGACAGCCTCTGGAAACACCATATATTTT. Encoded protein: CASSLSVTASGNTIYF.

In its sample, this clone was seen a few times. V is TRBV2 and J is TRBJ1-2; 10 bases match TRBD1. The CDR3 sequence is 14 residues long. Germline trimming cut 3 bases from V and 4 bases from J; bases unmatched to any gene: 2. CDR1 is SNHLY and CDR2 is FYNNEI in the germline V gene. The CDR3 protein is CASSEGDRGYGYTF. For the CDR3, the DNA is TGTGCCAGCAGTGAGGGGGACAGGGGCTATGGCTACACCTTC.

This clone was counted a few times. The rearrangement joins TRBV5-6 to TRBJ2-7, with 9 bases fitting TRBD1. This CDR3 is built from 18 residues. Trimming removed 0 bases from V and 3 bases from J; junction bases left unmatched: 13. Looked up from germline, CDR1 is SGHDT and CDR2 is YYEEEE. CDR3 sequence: CASSLDRGHNLPFYEQYF. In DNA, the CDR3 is TGTGCCAGCAGCTTGGACAGGGGGCACAATCTCCCTTTCTACGAGCAGTACTTC. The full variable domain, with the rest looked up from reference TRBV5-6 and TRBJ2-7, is DAGVTQSPTHLIKTRGQQVTLRCSPKSGHDTVSWYQQALGQGPQFIFQYYEEEERQRGNFPDRFSGHQFPNYSSELNVNALLLGDSALYLCASSLDRGHNLPFYEQYFGPGTRLTVT.

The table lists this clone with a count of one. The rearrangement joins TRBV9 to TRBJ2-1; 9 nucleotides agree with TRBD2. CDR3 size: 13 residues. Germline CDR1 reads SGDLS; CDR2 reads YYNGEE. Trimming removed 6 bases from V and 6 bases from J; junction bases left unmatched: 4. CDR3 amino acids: CASKGGGANEQFF. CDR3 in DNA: TGTGCCAGCAAGGGCGGGGGGGCCAATGAGCAGTTCTTC.

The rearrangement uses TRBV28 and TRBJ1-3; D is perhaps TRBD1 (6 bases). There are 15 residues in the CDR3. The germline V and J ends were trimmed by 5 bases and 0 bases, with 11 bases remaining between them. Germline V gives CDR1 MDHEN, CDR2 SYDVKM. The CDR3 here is CASSTAGDSGNTIYF. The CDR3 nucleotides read TGTGCCAGCAGTACGGCAGGGGACTCTGGAAACACCATATATTTT.